The entry below describes one T cell receptor beta chain. This clone turned up a few times. Its antigen has not been determined. Sequence at one end of the junction differs from germline and may be a read error. The data belong to a study of cytomegalovirus exposure and HLA in healthy donors (TCRdb year 2017). About the study as a whole: An earlier analysis of approximately 550 of the donors reported 250 to 350 Gb of sequence data and roughly 100 million unique TCR beta sequences from 150 million to 200 million T cells. All discovery cohort repertoires had been generated using a single sequencing platform. The study used immunosequencing to profile the T cell repertoires of approximately 630 subjects and linked those repertoires to cytomegalovirus serostatus. Of the roughly 400 genotyped donors, roughly 80% fell in the genetic ancestry cluster associated with self-reported Caucasian donors. Donor age, sex, ethnicity and CMV serostatus were compiled alongside the repertoire data. In the later analysis, no new phenotypic data were used to find candidate immune exposures; instead, reliance was placed on TCR beta sequences and their occurrence across donors. The study aimed to test whether cataloging public T cell receptors could reveal signatures of past pathogen exposure. A later genetic analysis took genome-wide SNP genotypes for about 65% of the 666 donors and used that subset as a discovery cohort. An earlier analysis of 587 of the donors applied high-throughput TCR beta sequencing to assess whether each TCR beta V gene segment acted as functional or pseudogenic. Along with the roughly 710-subject first cohort, a separate validation cohort of over 90 different subjects was used. To predict cytomegalovirus infection status, the study brought together high-throughput TCR immunosequencing, statistical association of individual TCRs with disease status, and machine learning. An early release covering more than 500 HLA-typed donors comprised about 320 gigabases of sequencing data and tens of millions of unique TCR sequences. About five DR-DQ haplotypes were treated as single units for association and clustering because of strong linkage in the cohort. The number of donors typed differed by locus, with about 629-640 for A, B, C, DRB1 and DQB1, roughly 520 for DQA1, some 570 for DPA1, and around 450 for DPB1. A later analysis re-analyzed previously published TCR beta repertoires from 650 to 800 donors and added high-resolution HLA genotyping to study TCR occurrence patterns. Among roughly 370 genotyped donors of the cohort, an average of roughly 240,000 unique TCR beta nucleotide sequences were sequenced per donor, 15% to 20% of them non-productive. HLA typing covered class I and class II loci at four-digit resolution. What the work shows at the level of the full study, not this receptor alone: Because counts were too low, 15 or so rarely observed V segments, including chromosome 9 orphons, were excluded from the earlier analysis of 587 of the donors. An earlier analysis of approximately 600 of the donors showed that most TCR beta V segments appeared in productive rearrangements either about 87% or about 30% of the time, which broadly matched IMGT annotations. In a later analysis, several top co-occurrence clusters were reported to appear linked to parvovirus B19, influenza, CMV and Epstein-Barr virus. A later genetic analysis reported fewer N-insertions in productive TCRs among donors in an Asian-associated ancestry cluster than the approximately 700-donor mean. Assigning TCR associations to individual alleles was difficult when HLA alleles, especially DR and DQ, strongly co-occurred. In a later analysis, the rate of TCR association differed among HLA loci, with DRB1 alleles having the most associated TCRs and HLA-C alleles having the fewest. A further reported finding was that TCR beta sequences accurately predicted the HLA-A and HLA-B alleles for most subjects in the first cohort. Sequencing depth was assumed to be roughly uniform across donors in the presence/absence analyses, though that assumption may not hold. In a later analysis, most CMV-associated TCR beta chains were found to appear HLA-restricted, with HLA associations seemingly driven largely by CMV exposure. The study listed approximately 150 TCR beta chains as associated with cytomegalovirus. For the cohort, immune exposure information was limited to CMV serostatus. The cohort was sequenced for TCR beta chains only, and without alpha or paired-chain data the features that could be detected were limited. A later genetic analysis associated a missense DCLRE1C variant with V-gene and J-gene trimming of TCR beta chains, and an independent cohort replicated the association. Three of the identified cytomegalovirus-associated TCR beta chains were confirmed in vitro to be specific for cytomegalovirus antigens. While some public TCRs were present in many individuals, most TCR sequences turned up only very rarely across donors. Some IMGT-functional V segments, including TRBV6-2 and TRBV6-3, could not be told apart with the 87-base-pair reads, so those segments were excluded. Because some donors lacked HLA typing at each locus, the association tests relied only on the typed subset. A group of highly shared sequence variants was considered likely to be a technical artifact of the sequencing pipeline. The authors suggested that the approach could potentially be generalized to other disease states and immunological phenotypes. Specific HLA alleles were associated with roughly 16,000 TCR beta sequences at a false discovery rate of 0.05 in a later analysis. The classifier was reported to diagnose cytomegalovirus status with high specificity and sensitivity in both the original cohort and the validation cohort. Correlated functional status among segregating V segments might reflect linkage disequilibrium, but an unknown experimental factor could not be ruled out. In a later analysis, HLA-associated TCR beta chains showed more clonal expansion and lower generation probabilities than non-associated chains that were equally common.

CDR1 and CDR2, per the germline V gene (reference sequence), are MNHNY and SVGAGI. The CDR3 covers 11 residues, taking in both the cysteine and the phenylalanine. The sequence is cut down to CDR3 DNA, 33 bases in frame from base 1. The library relied on the immunoSEQ multiplex PCR assay. For the multiplex PCR, a mixture combining 60 forward primers for TCR Vbeta segments and 13 reverse primers for TCR Jbeta segments was used. The CDR3 region of rearranged TCR beta genes was amplified from genomic DNA by a multiplex PCR assay. The Illumina HiSeq System was used to sequence the amplified TCR beta libraries as 87-base-pair reads. Under the source paper's analysis protocol: In a later analysis, some 80 million unique TCR beta chains were counted across the roughly 610 repertoires, and roughly 11 million of these chains were shared by at least two donors. To remove PCR and sequencing errors, raw reads were error-corrected and collapsed into unique sequences using a nearest-neighbor algorithm that merged closely related sequences. To assign V, D and J gene segments, CDR3 sequences were aligned to IMGT reference sequences. Each retained sequence needed at least a six-nucleotide match to both a V gene segment and a J gene segment. Rearrangements were called productive when the CDR3 lacked stop codons and stayed in frame with V and J; all others were non-productive. CDR3 was defined according to IMGT convention as the region running from the second conserved V-encoded cysteine to the conserved J-encoded phenylalanine. Sequences without an unambiguous match to a single V gene segment were excluded from the earlier analysis of 500 to 700 of the donors. An earlier analysis of 500 to 700 of the donors classified V segments as functional when productive rearrangements were above 56.7% and as segregating when the standard deviation between donors was above 5%. To diagnose cytomegalovirus status from the catalog of TCR beta chain sequences, a statistical classification framework was built. V and J gene assignment, in a later analysis, came from comparing TCR nucleotide sequences with IMGT/GENE-DB human TR gene sequences. Using the TCRdist pipeline, a later analysis assigned CDR3 sequences along with most-parsimonious VDJ recombination scenarios. A later analysis defined each TCR beta chain by its CDR3 amino acid sequence plus V-gene family, and excluded reads lacking a unique V-gene family. To address suspected cross-contamination and a sequencing artifact, a later analysis removed 550 to 750 highly shared, low-generation-probability nucleotide sequences. A later analysis calculated a clonal expansion index for each public chain from normalized within-repertoire ranks of inferred template counts. In a later analysis, generation probabilities were computed with a VDJ recombination model fitted to out-of-frame rearrangements, and the resulting probabilities were checked against IGoR. Hypergeometric tests were used in a later analysis to score TCR-TCR, TCR-HLA and TCR-CMV co-occurrence, with a repertoire-size bias correction applied to the TCR pairs. To estimate false discovery rates, a later analysis permuted the HLA or CMV assignments 20 times. A later analysis grouped co-occurring TCRs with DBSCAN, adding TCRdist sequence similarity when clustering within HLA-allele-positive subsets. For co-occurrence clustering, repertoires with fewer than 30,000 or more than 120,000 public chains were excluded, along with roughly 5 repertoires with anomalous nucleotide sharing. TCRdb holds this immuneACCESS table with in-frame rearrangements only. Some clones are missing; in checked studies, unresolved V genes explain under half, and the rest has no known cause. That table is the source of V, J and clone size, and D and trimming were worked out from the DNA. The table for this sample lists tens of thousands of clones; less than 70% of them were counted only once. Jointly, the top ten make up 12% of the sample.

The cohort consisted of fewer than 700 healthy bone marrow donors. Cohort members were all nominally healthy when sampled, although unrecorded immune exposures were likely present. CMV serostatus was recorded as positive for 250 to 300 and negative for 352 of the 666 cohort members, whereas no CMV serostatus was recorded for the donor in question. A peripheral blood sample was provided by each donor, and peripheral blood mononuclear cells were used for TCR beta sequencing. The Qiagen DNeasy Blood Extraction Kit was used to extract genomic DNA from the blood cell samples. Material for sequencing was PBMCs. Recombination connected TRBV6-6 to TRBJ1-2, with the D gene call left open. This receptor was obtained from a human donor in good health. CDR3 region: CASGNSGGYPF. The nucleotide sequence reads as follows: TGTGCCAGCGGAAATTCGGGTGGCTACCCCTTC.